Presented here are 17 T cell receptor beta chains from one specimen sequenced in a study of T-cell memory formation after mild COVID-19. TCRdb passed the 5' RACE reads through MiXCR, listing each CDR3 protein once. The repertoire holds about 260,000 distinct CDR3 sequences, with 16% as singletons. Sequenced: PBMCs or a T cell subset sorted from them (not recorded which). The receptors were sampled from a young man who had mild COVID-19 (a few samples of this study predate the infection). Cell type and time point are not known.

This clonotype turned up a few times. V and J are TRBV29-1 and TRBJ2-7; 8 bases are a match to TRBD2. CDR3 size: 16 residues. CDR1 is SQVTM, CDR2 ANQGSEA, per germline. Trimming removed 0 bases from V and 3 bases from J; junction bases left unmatched: 10. The CDR3 nucleotides read TGCAGCGTTGAAGAGACATTAGCGGGACAAGACTACGAGCAGTACTTC. Residues: CSVEETLAGQDYEQYF.

This clonotype was observed a handful of times. The chain combines TRBV9 with TRBJ2-5; 12 bases match TRBD1. CDR3 length equals 17 residues. V dropped 0 bases and J dropped 5; count of bases not matched to a gene: 8. Germline V gives CDR1 SGDLS, CDR2 YYNGEE. CDR3 sequence: CASSVATGTGGRETQYF. The CDR3 DNA sequence: TGTGCCAGCAGCGTAGCTACTGGGACAGGGGGCCGGGAGACCCAGTACTTC. The entire variable domain, with the rest obtained from reference TRBV9 and TRBJ2-5, is as follows: DSGVTQTPKHLITATGQRVTLRCSPRSGDLSVYWYQQSLDQGLQFLIQYYNGEERAKGNILERFSAQQFPDLHSELNLSSLELGDSALYFCASSVATGTGGRETQYFGPGTRLLVL.

This chain connects TRBV6-2 or TRBV6-3 to TRBJ2-1, with 11 bases identical to TRBD1. V shed 6 bases and J 9 bases; nucleotides not matched to a gene: 4. The CDR3 spans 13 residues. The germline V gene has CDR1 MNHEY and CDR2 SVGEGT. This CDR3 is CASRWTGGGEQFF. In DNA, the CDR3 is TGTGCCAGCAGGTGGACAGGGGGCGGTGAGCAGTTCTTC.

This clonotype was recorded a few times. The chain joins TRBV18 to TRBJ2-7; tentatively, D is TRBD2 (6 bases). Trimming pared 2 bases from V and 1 base from J, leaving 9 bases between. This CDR3 comprises 14 residues. CDR1 and CDR2 from the germline V gene are KGHSH and LQKENI. DNA for the CDR3: TGTGCCAGCTCACCAGCCGCGGGGTCCTACGAGCAGTACTTC. Protein: CASSPAAGSYEQYF.

This clonotype was counted many times. The chain uses TRBV4-2 and TRBJ2-5; D not certain. The CDR3 extends over 15 amino acids. Trimming removed 0 bases at V and 5 bases at J, with 13 bases between. Germline values: CDR1 LGHNA, CDR2 YNFKEQ. The CDR3 DNA reads as TGTGCCAGCAGCCAAGAACCCTCAGGAGTGGAGACCCAGTACTTC. This encodes CASSQEPSGVETQYF.

This chain joins TRBV6-5 and TRBJ2-3; 8 nucleotides agree with TRBD2. V trimming: 0 bases; J trimming: 4 bases; junction bases outside the gene matches: 9. The CDR3 is 17 amino acids. The germline CDR1 and CDR2 sequences are MNHEY and SVGAGI. As DNA, the CDR3 is TGTGCCAGCAGTTACTCCCCGCGGGGGGCTGCCGCAGATACGCAGTATTTT. Its protein product is CASSYSPRGAAADTQYF.

This clonotype was detected a few times. The V gene is TRBV12-3 or TRBV12-4, the J gene TRBJ2-1, with a weak D call TRBD1 (6 bases). The V end lost 7 bases, the J end lost 9 bases, and 13 bases lay between the germline ends. The CDR3 extends over 12 amino acids. This CDR3 is CASTAGQLEQFF. CDR3 nucleotides: TGTGCCAGCACCGCCGGACAGCTTGAGCAGTTCTTC.

This clonotype has at least ten counts. The V and J genes are TRBV28 and TRBJ1-5; D gene uncertain. V gave up 2 bases and J gave up 3 bases, with 14 bases separating them. Germline V gene data show CDR1 as MDHEN and CDR2 as SYDVKM. The CDR3 contains 16 residues. The CDR3 sequence: CASSLHPRVFNQPQHF. The CDR3 DNA follows: TGTGCCAGCAGTTTACACCCTCGGGTCTTCAATCAGCCCCAGCATTTT.

This clonotype was counted between two and nine times. This sequence joins TRBV5-6 and TRBJ2-1, with D perhaps matching TRBD1 (5 bases). Trimming left V 3 bases short and J 0 bases short, with 7 bases between. The CDR3 runs to 14 residues. In germline, CDR1 is SGHDT, CDR2 YYEEEE. Written as DNA, the CDR3 is TGTGCCAGCAGCTCAGGGAACTCCTACAATGAGCAGTTCTTC. This codes for CASSSGNSYNEQFF. Together with reference TRBV5-6 and TRBJ2-1, the CDR3 gives the full variable domain: DAGVTQSPTHLIKTRGQQVTLRCSPKSGHDTVSWYQQALGQGPQFIFQYYEEEERQRGNFPDRFSGHQFPNYSSELNVNALLLGDSALYLCASSSGNSYNEQFFGPGTRLTVL.

The genes are TRBV10-3 and TRBJ1-5; TRBD1 matches at 10 bases. This CDR3 spans 15 amino acids. The junction had 8 bases not matched to a gene; V was cut back by 10 bases and J by 2 bases. Germline lookup yields CDR1 ENHRY and CDR2 SYGVKD. The CDR3, as DNA: TGTGCCACAAGACAGGGGGCAGAGGGCAATCAGCCCCAGCATTTT. It specifies CATRQGAEGNQPQHF.

The rearrangement links TRBV11-2 to TRBJ2-3, with D possibly matching TRBD1 (6 bases). The CDR3 runs to 16 residues. V was pared by 5 bases and J by 3 bases, with 18 bases between. The germline V gene encodes CDR1 SGHAT and CDR2 FQNNGV. DNA of the CDR3: TGTGCCAGCAGCCAGACAGGACGTCGACATACAGATACGCAGTATTTT. Amino acid sequence: CASSQTGRRHTDTQYF.

The table lists this clonotype with a few counts. This rearrangement joins TRBV5-1 to TRBJ2-1; D perhaps matches TRBD1 (6 bases). Germline V lookup: CDR1 SGHRS, CDR2 YFSETQ. Deletions cut 4 bases from V and 0 bases from J, with 8 bases between. The CDR3 spans 14 residues. CDR3 protein: CASSGDTSYNEQFF. The CDR3 nucleotides are TGCGCCAGCAGCGGGGACACCTCCTACAATGAGCAGTTCTTC.

The chain uses TRBV6-2 or TRBV6-3 and TRBJ2-1; D is unresolved. Trimming removed 6 bases from V and 2 bases from J, with 8 bases in between. In germline, CDR1 is MNHEY, CDR2 SVGEGT. CDR3 size: 13 residues. The CDR3 coding sequence is TGTGCCAGCAGCCCATCCCCCTACAATGAGCAGTTCTTC. It codes for CASSPSPYNEQFF.

In this sample, this clonotype turned up a few times. The V and J genes are TRBV7-2 and TRBJ1-2, with D possibly being TRBD1 (6 bases). The CDR3 runs 14 residues. V shed 2 bases and J shed 4 bases, with 11 bases lying between them. The V gene's germline CDR1 is SGHTA and CDR2 FQGNSA. The CDR3 here is CASSLRGAGYGYTF. DNA for the CDR3: TGTGCCAGCAGCTTACGGGGGGCTGGCTATGGCTACACCTTC.

The genes are TRBV5-1 and TRBJ2-7; D is perhaps TRBD2 (5 bases). Trimming pared 5 bases from V and 5 bases from J, leaving 14 bases between. The V gene's germline CDR1 is SGHRS and CDR2 YFSETQ. CDR3 length: 13 residues. The CDR3, as DNA: TGCGCCAGCAGGGGTTCGGGGAACCACGAGCAGTACTTC. This translates into CASRGSGNHEQYF. Variable domain in full (rest from reference TRBV5-1 and TRBJ2-7): KAGVTQTPRYLIKTRGQQVTLSCSPISGHRSVSWYQQTPGQGLQFLFEYFSETQRNKGNFPGRFSGRQFSNSRSEMNVSTLELGDSALYLCASRGSGNHEQYFGPGTRLTVT.

As for this clonotype: Being one base from a much bigger clone, this may be a read error. The chain couples TRBV7-9 to TRBJ2-1, with 11 bases lining up with TRBD2. The J segment lost 7 bases and the V segment lost 5 bases, leaving 4 bases of the junction unmatched. From germline, CDR1 is SEHNR and CDR2 FQNEAQ (reference sequence). The CDR3 runs 14 residues. The DNA of the CDR3 is TGTGCCAGCAGCCGCGGGACTAGCGGTAATGAGCAGTTCTTC. This gives the protein CASSRGTSGNEQFF.

This clonotype was counted between two and nine times. The rearrangement links TRBV5-1 to TRBJ2-2, with D possibly TRBD1 on 5 matching bases. The V gene's germline CDR1 is SGHRS and CDR2 YFSETQ. This CDR3 contains 16 residues. Trimming left V 0 bases short and J 1 base short, with 10 bases between. The CDR3 region is CASSLAAGLNTGELFF. Written as DNA, the CDR3 is TGCGCCAGCAGCTTGGCAGCAGGGCTGAACACCGGGGAGCTGTTTTTT. The complete variable domain, with remaining parts taken from reference TRBV5-1 and TRBJ2-2, reads KAGVTQTPRYLIKTRGQQVTLSCSPISGHRSVSWYQQTPGQGLQFLFEYFSETQRNKGNFPGRFSGRQFSNSRSEMNVSTLELGDSALYLCASSLAAGLNTGELFFGEGSRLTVL.